The 23 T cell receptor beta chains below come from one sample, sequenced in a study of shared clonotypes between healthy human individuals. The repertoire was sequenced with immunoSEQ multiplex PCR; TCRdb's copy has only in-frame clones and lacks some. The table shows about 980,000 clones, with approximately 80% occurring only once. Specimen: memory CD4+ T cells sorted from blood. The subset: CD45RA-negative fraction. The receptors derive from a man aged 18 to 30 in good health.

This chain uses TRBV30 with TRBJ1-1, with D hard to call. The germline V gene has CDR1 GTSNPN and CDR2 SVGIG (reference sequence). Trimming stripped 8 bases from V and 4 bases from J, with 23 bases between. The CDR3 has 15 residues. The CDR3 region is CAGRRLLLGGTEAFF. DNA for the CDR3: TGTGCCGGCCGGAGATTACTCCTAGGTGGCACTGAAGCTTTCTTT. The entire variable domain, with the rest obtained from reference TRBV30 and TRBJ1-1, is as follows: SQTIHQWPATLVQPVGSPLSLECTVEGTSNPNLYWYRQAAGRGLQLLFYSVGIGQISSEVPQNLSASRPQDRQFILSSKKLLLSDSGFYLCAGRRLLLGGTEAFFGQGTRLTVV.

The rearrangement joins TRBV6-5 to TRBJ1-1; TRBD1 matches at 7 bases. The germline gives CDR1 MNHEY, CDR2 SVGAGI. With 8 bases clipped from V and 6 bases from J, the junction kept 6 bases outside the gene matches. The CDR3 sequence is 12 residues long. The CDR3 coding sequence is TGTGCCAGCTCCAGAGGGACAGCTGAAGCTTTCTTT. This encodes CASSRGTAEAFF.

The rearrangement links TRBV28 to TRBJ2-7; D may be TRBD1 (5 bases). V was pared by 8 bases and J by 6 bases, with 14 bases between. The CDR3 is 12 residues long. Germline V gene lookup returns CDR1 MDHEN and CDR2 SYDVKM. CDR3 residues: CASGAGLSEQYF. The CDR3 bases are TGTGCCAGCGGGGCAGGGTTATCCGAGCAGTACTTC.

CDR3 region: CASSLAGNTEQYF. The DNA for the CDR3 is TGTGCCAGCAGCTTAGCGGGAAACACCGAGCAGTACTTC. The rearrangement uses TRBV7-2 and TRBJ2-7; no reliable D call. The CDR3 runs to 13 residues. CDR1 and CDR2 from the germline V gene are SGHTA and FQGNSA. The V gene lost 0 bases and the J gene lost 6 bases, with 9 bases spanning the gap.

This clone was picked up one time. The chain is built from TRBV6-6 and TRBJ1-2, with D perhaps matching TRBD1 (5 bases). Between the trimmed V and J ends, which lost 7 bases and 2 bases, there was a span of 17 bases. This CDR3 is 15 amino acids long. Per germline, CDR1 MNHNY and CDR2 SVGAGI (reference sequence). The CDR3, as DNA: TGTGCCAGCACCCCGGTGGGGGACTCCAACTATGGCTACACCTTC. Translation: CASTPVGDSNYGYTF.

The chain joins TRBV10-3 to TRBJ2-3; TRBD2 aligns across 9 bases. This CDR3 spans 17 amino acids. Germline CDR1 is ENHRY and CDR2 is SYGVKD. Losses at the gene ends were 10 bases for V and 3 bases for J; bases not matched to a gene: 17. This CDR3 reads CASQPSLAGATTDTQYF. The CDR3 DNA is TGTGCCAGCCAACCGTCTTTAGCGGGAGCTACAACAGATACGCAGTATTTT.

V usage is TRBV18 and J usage is TRBJ2-7; the D call may be TRBD1 or TRBD2 (5 bases each). This CDR3 is 13 amino acids long. The germline V gene encodes CDR1 KGHSH and CDR2 LQKENI. Trimming left V 8 bases short and J 4 bases short, with 15 bases between. CDR3 sequence reads: CASRAGTAYEQYF. The CDR3 DNA reads as TGTGCCAGCCGTGCCGGGACCGCGTACGAGCAGTACTTC. The whole variable domain, remainder taken from reference TRBV18 and TRBJ2-7, is NAGVMQNPRHLVRRRGQEARLRCSPMKGHSHVYWYRQLPEEGLKFMVYLQKENIIDESGMPKERFSAEFPKEGPSILRIQQVVRGDSAAYFCASRAGTAYEQYFGPGTRLTVT.

This CDR3 reads CAWTSGGSTDTQYF. The CDR3 coding sequence is TGTGCCTGGACTAGCGGGGGTAGCACAGATACGCAGTATTTT. The chain is built from TRBV30 and TRBJ2-3; TRBD2 matches 10 bases. After removal of 4 bases from V and 0 bases from J, the junction contained 1 base not matched to a gene. The CDR3 is 14 amino acids. Germline CDR1 is GTSNPN and CDR2 is SVGIG (reference sequence).

This clone was counted once. This specimen includes other DNA sequences encoding the same CDR3. The chain employs TRBV6-5 and TRBJ2-7, with 9 positions matching TRBD1. The CDR3 spans 15 residues. Losses at the gene ends were 0 bases for V and 3 bases for J; bases not matched to a gene: 3. Germline V gives CDR1 MNHEY, CDR2 SVGAGI. CDR3 amino acids: CASSYSGTGIYEQYF. In DNA, the CDR3 is TGTGCCAGCAGTTACTCTGGGACAGGGATCTACGAGCAGTACTTC.

This clone occurred once. The chain is built from TRBV5-6 and TRBJ2-5; D assignment may be TRBD1 or TRBD2 (5 bases each). Germline CDR1 SGHDT, CDR2 YYEEEE. Trimming pared 3 bases from V and 5 bases from J, leaving 11 bases between. The CDR3 runs 13 residues. CDR3 sequence reads: CASSSGPGETQYF. The CDR3 DNA reads TGTGCCAGCAGCTCGGGACCAGGGGAGACCCAGTACTTC.

The rearrangement uses TRBV28 and TRBJ1-2, with D unclear. With 6 bases removed from V and 4 bases from J, the gap between germline ends came to 9 bases. Germline V gene sequence: CDR1 MDHEN, CDR2 SYDVKM. CDR3 size: 12 residues. The DNA for the CDR3 is TGTGCCAGCAGCCAGCACAGCTATGGCTACACCTTC. Its protein product is CASSQHSYGYTF.

Comments on this clone: This sample also contains other DNA sequences that code for the same CDR3. This chain links TRBV5-6 with TRBJ1-1, with 8 bases lining up with TRBD1. CDR1 and CDR2 (germline): SGHDT, YYEEEE. V shed 0 bases and J 6 bases; nucleotides not matched to a gene: 1. The CDR3 totals 13 residues. This chain's CDR3 is CASSLATGAEAFF. The CDR3 coding sequence is TGTGCCAGCAGCTTGGCGACAGGGGCTGAAGCTTTCTTT. Complete variable domain (other parts from reference TRBV5-6 and TRBJ1-1): DAGVTQSPTHLIKTRGQQVTLRCSPKSGHDTVSWYQQALGQGPQFIFQYYEEEERQRGNFPDRFSGHQFPNYSSELNVNALLLGDSALYLCASSLATGAEAFFGQGTRLTVV.

The gene calls are TRBV29-1 and TRBJ2-2; D unclear. The germline V gene has CDR1 SQVTM and CDR2 ANQGSEA. The V end was cut by 5 bases, the J end by 4 bases, with 8 bases between. The CDR3 spans 12 residues. This CDR3 reads CSVSPGTGELFF. The CDR3, as DNA: TGCAGCGTTAGTCCGGGCACCGGGGAGCTGTTTTTT.

As regards this clone: This sample includes further DNA sequences coding for the same CDR3. V gene TRBV9 combines with J gene TRBJ1-2, with 10 nucleotides matching TRBD1. Germline CDR1 reads SGDLS; CDR2 reads YYNGEE. This CDR3 region has 14 residues. V lost 0 bases to trimming and J lost 4 bases; unmatched junction nucleotides: 0. The CDR3 protein is CASSVGTGGYGYTF. The CDR3 bases are TGTGCCAGCAGCGTAGGGACAGGGGGCTATGGCTACACCTTC.

V gene TRBV7-9 combines with J gene TRBJ1-5, with D perhaps TRBD1 (6 bases). CDR1 SEHNR and CDR2 FQNEAQ come from the germline V gene (reference sequence). V was pared by 5 bases and J by 12 bases, with 17 bases between. The CDR3 spans 13 residues. The CDR3: CASSVARDTLQHF. DNA of the CDR3: TGTGCCAGCAGCGTTGCCCGGGACACCCTCCAGCATTTT.

This clone came up once. The chain links TRBV5-6 to TRBJ2-3; 7 bases are a match to TRBD2. CDR1 and CDR2 (germline): SGHDT, YYEEEE. The CDR3 is 15 amino acids. V lost 4 bases and J lost 2; bases outside the gene matches: 7. CDR3: CASSPGLAATDTQYF. CDR3 in DNA: TGTGCCAGCAGCCCGGGGCTAGCGGCCACAGATACGCAGTATTTT. Supplemented by reference TRBV5-6 and TRBJ2-3, the full variable domain reads DAGVTQSPTHLIKTRGQQVTLRCSPKSGHDTVSWYQQALGQGPQFIFQYYEEEERQRGNFPDRFSGHQFPNYSSELNVNALLLGDSALYLCASSPGLAATDTQYFGPGTRLTVL.

CDR3 DNA: TGCAGCGTCCGGGCCGGGGTCGAGACCCAGTACTTC. It translates to CSVRAGVETQYF. The V and J genes are TRBV29-1 and TRBJ2-5; possibly TRBD2 for D (5 bases). The CDR3 extends over 12 amino acids. Deletions cut 6 bases from V and 5 bases from J, with 13 bases between. Germline V lookup: CDR1 SQVTM, CDR2 ANQGSEA.

The chain recombines TRBV9 with TRBJ2-3; D gene uncertain. Trimming stripped 4 bases from V and 2 bases from J, with 8 bases between. Germline loops: CDR1 SGDLS, CDR2 YYNGEE. CDR3 length equals 13 residues. CDR3 in DNA: TGTGCCAGCAGCCTCAACCCCACAGATACGCAGTATTTT. Its protein product is CASSLNPTDTQYF.

The chain carries TRBV20-1 and TRBJ2-1; D is unresolved. V was shortened by 3 bases and J by 7 bases, with 4 bases between the two germline ends. Germline V gene sequence: CDR1 DFQATT, CDR2 SNEGSKA (reference sequence). This CDR3 region has 10 residues. CDR3 residues: CSARRNEQFF. The DNA of the CDR3 is TGCAGTGCTAGGAGGAATGAGCAGTTCTTC.

The CDR3 region has the DNA TGCGCCAGCAGCTTGGGACGGGTGGATATAGATGAGCAGTTCTTC. It is translated as CASSLGRVDIDEQFF. The chain combines TRBV5-1 with TRBJ2-1; no firm D call. Germline V CDR1 and CDR2: SGHRS, YFSETQ. This CDR3 is 15 amino acids long. Between the trimmed V and J ends, which lost 0 bases and 8 bases, there was a span of 15 bases.

The gene calls are TRBV7-2 and TRBJ2-6; no firm D call. V was cut by 5 bases and J by 4 bases, with 12 bases left in between. This CDR3 spans 15 amino acids. Germline V lookup: CDR1 SGHTA, CDR2 FQGNSA. The CDR3 spells CASSPQPPGANVLTF. The CDR3 DNA follows: TGTGCCAGCAGCCCACAGCCGCCCGGGGCCAACGTCCTGACTTTC.

This sequence joins TRBV5-1 and TRBJ2-7; D perhaps matches TRBD2 (7 bases). The germline V gene has CDR1 SGHRS and CDR2 YFSETQ. The CDR3 spans 16 residues. V shed 4 bases and J shed 3 bases, with 20 bases lying between them. The CDR3 is CASSLGSGEGRYEQYF. CDR3 nucleotide sequence: TGCGCCAGCAGCCTGGGATCAGGGGAGGGGCGCTACGAGCAGTACTTC.

CDR3 coding DNA: TGTGCCAGTAGTACCAGGGACCACCGGGGAGAGCAGTACTTC. It encodes CASSTRDHRGEQYF. V is TRBV19 and J is TRBJ2-7, with D perhaps given as TRBD1 or TRBD2 (5 bases each). Germline V gene lookup returns CDR1 LNHDA and CDR2 SQIVND (reference sequence). There are 14 residues in the CDR3. Trimming shortened V by 4 bases and J by 7 bases, and 17 bases separated the two germline ends.